This TCR beta chain was captured in a study of shared clonotypes between healthy human individuals. Overall study findings and caveats: Naive subsets typically showed greater estimated richness than memory subsets. Sorted-subset sequencing was shown by rarefaction to be incomplete despite large depth.

A word on this clone: No antigen is known for it.

Original processing notes: ImmunoSEQ junction-only sequences lacked quality scores, so their filtering differed. Only in-frame clones appear in the TCRdb table, and some are missing; sequencing was by immunoSEQ multiplex PCR. V, J and clone size are taken as reported in that table, and D and trimming were inferred from the DNA itself. The sample contains roughly 2.5 million clones, around 90% of which appear only once. CDR3 length equals 14 residues. V trimming: 7 bases; J trimming: 0 bases; junction bases outside the gene matches: 2. The V gene's germline CDR1 is SQVTM and CDR2 ANQGSEA. The chain is built from TRBV29-1 and TRBJ2-3; 12 nucleotides agree with TRBD2. The sample comprised naive CD4+ T cells sorted from blood. This sample's subset: CD45RA+ positively selected. The source is a man between 18 and 29 years old in good health. CDR3 sequence reads: CSAGTSGSTDTQYF. CDR3 DNA sequence: TGCAGCGCAGGGACTAGCGGGAGCACAGATACGCAGTATTTT.